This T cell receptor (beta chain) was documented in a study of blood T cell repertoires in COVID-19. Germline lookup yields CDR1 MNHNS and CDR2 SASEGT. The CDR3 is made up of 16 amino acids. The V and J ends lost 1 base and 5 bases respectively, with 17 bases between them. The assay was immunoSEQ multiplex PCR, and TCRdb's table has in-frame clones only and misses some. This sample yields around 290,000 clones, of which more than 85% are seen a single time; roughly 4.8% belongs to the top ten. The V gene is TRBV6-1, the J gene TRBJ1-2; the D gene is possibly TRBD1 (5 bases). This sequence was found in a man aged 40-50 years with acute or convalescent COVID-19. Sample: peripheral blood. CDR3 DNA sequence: TGTGCCAGCAGTGAAGGGGGTTGGGGGGATACTTATGGCTACACCTTC. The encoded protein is CASSEGGWGDTYGYTF.